Below are 6 T cell receptor beta chains sequenced from a single sample in a study of T cell responses to AZD1222 COVID-19 vaccine. TCRdb's copy holds only in-frame clones and misses some; the assay was immunoSEQ multiplex PCR. The data show fewer than 200,000 clones, roughly 88% seen once. The specimen comprised peripheral blood, sampled 28 days after the second AZD1222 dose. The receptors here all came from an adult who received the AZD1222 COVID-19 vaccine.

The chain uses TRBV6-5 and TRBJ2-3; a possible D gene is TRBD2 (6 bases). The V gene's germline CDR1 is MNHEY and CDR2 SVGAGI. This CDR3 has 16 amino acids. V gave up 0 bases and J gave up 11 bases, with 21 bases separating them. In DNA, the CDR3 is TGTGCCAGCAGTTACTCGATGGGCAGGGACTCTAGGATGCAGTATTTT. Its protein product is CASSYSMGRDSRMQYF.

The V call is TRBV5-6, the J call TRBJ1-2; D possibly corresponds to TRBD1 (5 bases). The CDR3 sequence is 13 residues long. Between the trimmed V and J ends, which lost 3 bases and 3 bases, there was a span of 9 bases. Germline V lookup: CDR1 SGHDT, CDR2 YYEEEE. The CDR3 is CASSSRVHYGYTF. In nucleotides, the CDR3 is TGTGCCAGCAGCTCCAGGGTTCACTATGGCTACACCTTC. The full variable domain, in which reference TRBV5-6 and TRBJ1-2 provide the parts outside the CDR3, is DAGVTQSPTHLIKTRGQQVTLRCSPKSGHDTVSWYQQALGQGPQFIFQYYEEEERQRGNFPDRFSGHQFPNYSSELNVNALLLGDSALYLCASSSRVHYGYTFGSGTRLTVV.

V usage is TRBV7-2 and J usage is TRBJ2-5; D gene uncertain. Trimming stripped 0 bases from V and 5 bases from J, with 7 bases between. CDR3 length: 13 residues. Germline values: CDR1 SGHTA, CDR2 FQGNSA. This CDR3 is CASSLAARETQYF. The CDR3, as DNA: TGTGCCAGCAGCTTAGCGGCGCGGGAGACCCAGTACTTC.

The rearrangement uses TRBV7-3 and TRBJ2-2, with 11 positions matching TRBD1. V was clipped by 4 bases and J by 4 bases; unmatched bases: 2. The V gene's germline CDR1 is SGHTA and CDR2 FQGTGA. The CDR3 has 15 residues. The CDR3 nucleotides are TGTGCCAGCAGCTCGGGACAGGGGGGCACCGGGGAGCTGTTTTTT. Its translation is CASSSGQGGTGELFF. Variable domain in full (rest from reference TRBV7-3 and TRBJ2-2): GAGVSQTPSNKVTEKGKYVELRCDPISGHTALYWYRQSLGQGPEFLIYFQGTGAADDSGLPNDRFFAVRPEGSVSTLKIQRTERGDSAVYLCASSSGQGGTGELFFGEGSRLTVL.

This sequence joins TRBV10-1 and TRBJ2-2; a possible D gene is TRBD1 (5 bases). This CDR3 spans 14 amino acids. CDR1 WNHNN and CDR2 SYGVQD come from the germline V gene (reference sequence). The V end was cut by 3 bases, the J end by 5 bases, with 10 bases between. The CDR3 sequence: CASSDPGITGELFF. The CDR3 region has the DNA TGCGCCAGCAGTGATCCAGGGATTACCGGGGAGCTGTTTTTT.

This chain uses TRBV12-5 with TRBJ2-3, with D unclear. Germline CDR1 is LGHNT and CDR2 is FRNRAP. CDR3 length equals 14 residues. The V and J ends lost 7 bases and 6 bases respectively, with 17 bases between them. CDR3 DNA sequence: TGTGCTAGTGCCTCTCTCGAGCAGGTCGATACGCAGTATTTT. Its protein product is CASASLEQVDTQYF.